This T cell receptor (beta chain) came from a study of blood T cell repertoires in COVID-19. The CDR3 consists of 15 residues. CDR1 and CDR2 from the germline V gene are SGHKS and YYEKEE (reference sequence). V gave up 4 bases and J gave up 4 bases; unmatched junction bases: 9. The method was immunoSEQ multiplex PCR; TCRdb's version includes in-frame clones alone and lacks a portion of them. The sample holds about 270,000 clones, over 75% seen once. Participants, about 18 to 100 years old, spanned 25 or so US areas. Which cohort a participant joined came from the clinical history participants gave. Two negative PCRs, clearance, or symptom resolution characterized the recovered Cohort 3 donors.

The source of this sequence is a woman aged 18-29 years who had recovered from COVID-19. The sequenced sample was PBMCs or T cells enriched from blood (not recorded which). The rearrangement uses TRBV5-5 and TRBJ1-2, with 8 bases lining up with TRBD1. The CDR3 loop is CASSQGQGGSYGYTF. CDR3 DNA: TGTGCCAGCAGCCAAGGACAGGGAGGCTCCTATGGCTACACCTTC.